The 20 T cell receptor beta chains below were found in one sample sequenced in a study of T cells in Graves' hyperthyroidism and ophthalmopathy. Using RNA transcripts as the source, TCR beta CDR3 regions were amplified. First-round RT-PCR of the TCR CDR3 relied on the HTBI primer set. One entry per CDR3 protein, called by TCRdb with MiXCR from the multiplex PCR reads. The sample comprises more than 300,000 distinct CDR3 sequences, under 20% of which are singletons, and 35% to 50% rests with the top ten. Sequenced material: blood. The origin of the receptors is a young man with Graves' ophthalmopathy.

This clonotype was found many times. This chain uses TRBV12-3 or TRBV12-4 with TRBJ2-2; D gene ambiguous. Deletions cut 6 bases from V and 2 bases from J, with 7 bases between. This CDR3 is built from 13 residues. CDR3 region: CASSPINTGELFF. CDR3 nucleotide sequence: TGTGCCAGCAGCCCCATCAACACCGGGGAGCTGTTTTTT.

For the CDR3, the DNA is TGTGCCAGTAGCCCCGGGACAGGGGAACCCGCTGACTATGGCTACACCTTC. Translation gives CASSPGTGEPADYGYTF. This chain joins TRBV19 and TRBJ1-2, with 10 nucleotides matching TRBD1. This CDR3 is built from 17 residues. Germline trimming cut 6 bases from V and 3 bases from J; bases unmatched to any gene: 13. Germline assignment: CDR1 LNHDA and CDR2 SQIVND (reference sequence).

This clonotype appeared a few times. This chain joins TRBV7-3 and TRBJ1-5, with D unclear. CDR3 length equals 15 residues. CDR1 and CDR2 from the germline V gene are SGHTA and FQGTGA. Trimming left V 5 bases short and J 3 bases short, with 14 bases between. This chain's CDR3 is CASSPRNNFNQPQHF. Here the CDR3 DNA reads TGTGCCAGCAGCCCACGAAATAACTTCAATCAGCCCCAGCATTTT.

This clonotype was observed many times. For the CDR3, the DNA is TGTGCCAGCAGTGGGCAGGGGCGCGACTATGGCTACACCTTC. Its protein is CASSGQGRDYGYTF. The chain is built from TRBV27 and TRBJ1-2; D may be TRBD1 (6 bases). V lost 5 bases to trimming and J lost 3 bases, with 13 bases between them. The CDR3 is 14 amino acids. CDR1 MNHEY and CDR2 SMNVEV come from the germline V gene (reference sequence).

The V gene is TRBV2, the J gene TRBJ2-7; D is unresolved. Trimming removed 1 base from V and 3 bases from J, with 7 bases in between. Germline CDR1 and CDR2: SNHLY and FYNNEI. The CDR3 runs 13 residues. This CDR3 reads CASSEDGVYEQYF. The CDR3 nucleotides are TGTGCCAGCAGTGAAGACGGCGTCTACGAGCAGTACTTC.

Many counts were recorded for this clonotype. The CDR3 DNA is TGTGCCACGGAGGTGAACTCCGAGCAGTACTTC. Residues: CATEVNSEQYF. This chain uses TRBV7-9 with TRBJ2-7; a weak D match, TRBD2 (5 bases). Germline loops: CDR1 SEHNR, CDR2 FQNEAQ (reference sequence). The CDR3 extends over 11 amino acids. The germline V and J ends were trimmed by 10 bases and 6 bases, with 13 bases remaining between them.

The gene calls are TRBV19 and TRBJ1-5, with D perhaps matching TRBD1 (6 bases). This CDR3 is 15 amino acids long. Trimming took 1 base from V and 2 from J, leaving 9 bases between them. From germline, CDR1 is LNHDA and CDR2 SQIVND (reference sequence). CDR3 nucleotides: TGTGCCAGTAGTATAGTGGCAGGGGGCAATCAGCCCCAGCATTTT. Its translation: CASSIVAGGNQPQHF. Supplemented by reference TRBV19 and TRBJ1-5, the full variable domain reads DGGITQSPKYLFRKEGQNVTLSCEQNLNHDAMYWYRQDPGQGLRLIYYSQIVNDFQKGDIAEGYSVSREKKESFPLTVTSAQKNPTAFYLCASSIVAGGNQPQHFGDGTRLSIL.

This clonotype is a singleton in its sample. The rearrangement links TRBV2 to TRBJ1-1; 8 bases are a match to TRBD1. Germline CDR1 reads SNHLY; CDR2 reads FYNNEI. J gave up 7 bases and V 5 bases, and 9 bases lay outside the gene matches. This CDR3 comprises 14 residues. The CDR3 DNA follows: TGTGCCAGCAGTCCCCGGGGCAGGGGGCTTGAAGCTTTCTTT. Translated: CASSPRGRGLEAFF.

This clonotype has a handful of counts. The chain has TRBV3-1 and TRBJ2-3, with a possible D match to TRBD2 (6 bases). The CDR3 is 14 residues long. CDR1 and CDR2 from the germline V gene are LGHDT and YNNKEL (reference sequence). V gave up 3 bases and J gave up 4 bases, with 11 bases separating them. The CDR3 reads CASSQRGRADTQYF. In nucleotides, the CDR3 is TGTGCCAGCAGCCAGCGGGGCCGGGCAGATACGCAGTATTTT.

This clonotype was found many times. V gene TRBV24-1 combines with J gene TRBJ2-5, with D possibly matching TRBD1 (5 bases). The V end was cut by 2 bases, the J end by 1 base, with 7 bases between. This CDR3 spans 14 amino acids. Germline V gives CDR1 KGHDR, CDR2 SFDVKD. CDR3 amino acids: CATSDSGPQETQYF. The CDR3 DNA follows: TGTGCCACCAGTGATTCAGGGCCCCAAGAGACCCAGTACTTC.

This clonotype was seen only a few times. A read error may explain this, as a much larger clone is one base away. The CDR3 carries no conserved terminal phenylalanine or tryptophan, so it likely arises from a read error. The rearrangement links TRBV20-1 to TRBJ2-7; D may be TRBD1 (6 bases). The germline V gene has CDR1 DFQATT and CDR2 SNEGSKA (reference sequence). Trimming removed 5 bases at V and 5 bases at J, with 16 bases between. This CDR3 is built from 13 residues. The CDR3 here is CSAPGTFGHEQYL. The CDR3, as DNA: TGCAGTGCTCCCGGGACATTTGGTCACGAGCAGTACCTC.

This rearrangement joins TRBV6-1 to TRBJ1-6; the match to TRBD1 covers 9 bases. Germline loops: CDR1 MNHNS, CDR2 SASEGT. The V and J ends lost 5 bases and 10 bases, in that order; junction bases with no gene match: 3. CDR3 length equals 13 residues. The CDR3 protein is CASSTGGWSPLHF. The CDR3 region has the DNA TGTGCCAGCAGTACAGGGGGCTGGTCACCCCTCCACTTT.

This clonotype has at least ten counts. This chain uses TRBV7-8 with TRBJ1-6; D call uncertain. V dropped 4 bases and J dropped 4 bases, with 20 bases sitting between them. This CDR3 is 18 amino acids long. Germline values: CDR1 SGHVS, CDR2 FQNEAQ. As DNA, the CDR3 is TGTGCCAGCAGCTCTGCAGCCGCTGCTTATTCTTATAATTCACCCCTCCACTTT. This encodes CASSSAAAAYSYNSPLHF.

This sequence joins TRBV5-1 and TRBJ1-6; D not certain. CDR3 size: 13 residues. V was trimmed by 0 bases and J by 9 bases, leaving 7 bases between them. CDR1 is SGHRS, CDR2 YFSETQ, per germline. CDR3 in amino acids: CASSLGAVSPLHF. CDR3 nucleotide sequence: TGCGCCAGCAGCTTGGGAGCGGTTTCACCCCTCCACTTT.

In its sample, this clonotype was seen many times. The genes are TRBV2 and TRBJ2-7; D tentatively fits TRBD1 or TRBD2 (5 bases each). This CDR3 has 15 amino acids. CDR1 is SNHLY, CDR2 FYNNEI, per germline. The V end was cut by 5 bases, the J end by 2 bases, with 16 bases between. The CDR3 spells CASSPGRVLTYEQYF. In DNA form, the CDR3 reads TGTGCCAGCAGTCCGGGGCGGGTGCTTACCTACGAGCAGTACTTC.

The table lists this clonotype with many counts. An end of the junction differs from the germline gene, which may be a read error. The chain is built from TRBV2 and TRBJ1-4; D not resolved. The germline gives CDR1 SNHLY, CDR2 FYNNEI. This CDR3 is 12 amino acids long. The CDR3 is CATSRPNEKLFF. The CDR3 nucleotides read TGTGCCACCAGTCGCCCTAATGAAAAACTGTTTTTT.

There are many counts of this clonotype. The CDR3 sequence: CASSYGDRDNEKLFF. In nucleotides, the CDR3 is TGTGCCAGCAGCTATGGGGACAGGGACAATGAAAAACTGTTTTTT. The chain carries TRBV7-2 and TRBJ1-4; 9 nucleotides agree with TRBD1. This CDR3 contains 15 residues. The V gene end was trimmed by 4 bases and the J gene end by 5 bases; junction bases not matched to a gene: 5. Looked up from germline, CDR1 is SGHTA and CDR2 is FQGNSA.

This clonotype was recorded many times. This chain joins TRBV11-2 and TRBJ2-1; perhaps TRBD2 as D (5 bases). V lost 0 bases and J lost 4, with 10 bases in between. Looked up from germline, CDR1 is SGHAT and CDR2 is FQNNGV. This CDR3 is 15 amino acids long. The CDR3 nucleotides read TGTGCCAGCAGCTTAGATAGCTGGACTTACAATGAGCAGTTCTTC. It specifies CASSLDSWTYNEQFF.

This clonotype was seen a few times. This chain links TRBV9 with TRBJ1-2; TRBD1 matches at 12 bases. The CDR3 length is 15 residues. Trimming at V came to 3 bases and at J to 8 bases, leaving 8 bases not matched to a gene. CDR1 SGDLS and CDR2 YYNGEE come from the germline V gene. The CDR3 region is CASSDRDRGLGGYTF. In DNA, the CDR3 is TGTGCCAGCAGCGACCGGGACAGGGGGCTAGGGGGCTACACCTTC. Using reference TRBV9 and TRBJ1-2 for the parts outside the CDR3, the full variable domain is DSGVTQTPKHLITATGQRVTLRCSPRSGDLSVYWYQQSLDQGLQFLIQYYNGEERAKGNILERFSAQQFPDLHSELNLSSLELGDSALYFCASSDRDRGLGGYTFGSGTRLTVV.

In regard to this clonotype: This could be a read error, since a much larger clone is one nucleotide away. The J gene is TRBJ2-7, the V gene TRBV7-9, with D perhaps matching TRBD1 or TRBD2 (5 bases each). CDR3 length equals 14 residues. The germline CDR1 and CDR2 sequences are SEHNR and FQNEAQ (reference sequence). Here the CDR3 reads CASSFKGSSYGQYF. The CDR3 DNA is TGTGCCAGCAGCTTTAAGGGGAGCTCCTACGGGCAGTACTTC.